Each of the 28 T cell receptor beta chains below was sequenced from the same sample in a study of human T cells and chemical hapten exposure. TCRdb analysed the RACE reads with MiXCR anew, one entry per CDR3 protein. Of fewer than 350,000 distinct CDR3 sequences in the sample, just under 8% were seen once. Time point specified: pre-sensitization, week 0. The treatment was: therapeutic diphenylcyclopropenone sensitization with weekly scalp DPC. The sample in question was whole blood, obtained in connection with sensitization to the hapten diphenylcyclopropenone (DPC). The origin of the receptors is a man between 18 and 29 years old with alopecia areata. Some clones in this sample may be carry-over from other donors' samples.

This clonotype was observed at least ten times. The rearrangement links TRBV6-6 to TRBJ1-3; D ambiguous. The length of the CDR3 is 12 residues. Germline assignment: CDR1 MNHNY and CDR2 SVGAGI (reference sequence). Trimming took 7 bases from V and 5 from J, leaving 9 bases between them. The CDR3 coding sequence is TGTGCCAGCAAAGACTACCGAAACACCATATATTTT. This sequence encodes CASKDYRNTIYF.

In its sample, this clonotype was seen many times. The chain employs TRBV7-8 and TRBJ1-1; D is perhaps TRBD1 (6 bases). The V end lost 6 bases, the J end lost 0 bases, and 17 bases lay between the germline ends. Germline CDR1 is SGHVS and CDR2 is FQNEAQ. The CDR3 runs to 16 residues. CDR3 DNA: TGTGCCAGCAGACAATGGGGGGGGCAGGTGAACACTGAAGCTTTCTTT. Translated, it gives CASRQWGGQVNTEAFF. The variable domain in full, completed from reference TRBV7-8 and TRBJ1-1, reads GAGVSQSPRYKVAKRGQDVALRCDPISGHVSLFWYQQALGQGPEFLTYFQNEAQLDKSGLPSDRFFAERPEGSVSTLKIQRTQQEDSAVYLCASRQWGGQVNTEAFFGQGTRLTVV.

This clonotype was recorded a few times. J is TRBJ1-1 and V is TRBV7-2, with a possible D match to TRBD1 (5 bases). Germline CDR1 and CDR2: SGHTA and FQGNSA. The CDR3 extends over 14 amino acids. Deletions cut 5 bases from V and 0 bases from J, with 10 bases between. The DNA for the CDR3 is TGTGCCAGCAGCCCTGGGACGATGAACACTGAAGCTTTCTTT. The encoded protein is CASSPGTMNTEAFF.

This chain joins TRBV3-1 and TRBJ1-6, with D hard to call. The CDR3 contains 13 residues. The V gene lost 4 bases and the J gene lost 6 bases, with 7 bases spanning the gap. Germline CDR1 and CDR2: LGHDT and YNNKEL (reference sequence). In DNA, the CDR3 is TGTGCCAGCAGCCTCTTGTTTAATTCACCCCTCCACTTT. Its protein product is CASSLLFNSPLHF.

The chain employs TRBV3-1 and TRBJ1-2; D gene unclear. The CDR3 runs to 13 residues. Germline CDR1 reads LGHDT; CDR2 reads YNNKEL (reference sequence). Trimming took 2 bases from V and 10 from J, leaving 14 bases between them. The CDR3: CASSQHGVVSYTF. The CDR3, as DNA: TGTGCCAGCAGCCAACATGGAGTCGTGTCCTACACCTTC.

This clonotype showed up just a few times. The chain is built from TRBV12-3 or TRBV12-4 and TRBJ1-1; D remains unclear. There are 13 residues in the CDR3. Between the trimmed V and J ends, which lost 5 bases and 0 bases, there was a span of 7 bases. The DNA for the CDR3 is TGTGCCAGCAGTGATCTGCTGAACACTGAAGCTTTCTTT. It codes for CASSDLLNTEAFF.

This clonotype was found a few times. This sequence joins TRBV7-9 and TRBJ2-5, with D tentatively TRBD2 (5 bases). The CDR3 is 15 amino acids. Trimming shortened V by 5 bases and J by 1 base, and 14 bases separated the two germline ends. CDR1 SEHNR and CDR2 FQNEAQ come from the germline V gene (reference sequence). The DNA of the CDR3 is TGTGCCAGCAGCGCGCTACGGACTGCCCAAGAGACCCAGTACTTC. This translates into CASSALRTAQETQYF.

The chain is built from TRBV29-1 and TRBJ2-3; the match to TRBD1 covers 7 bases. Germline assignment: CDR1 SQVTM and CDR2 ANQGSEA. The CDR3 length is 15 residues. CDR3 nucleotides: TGCAGTGTCAGGACCGGGACAGAAGGGACAGATACGCAGTATTTT. As protein: CSVRTGTEGTDTQYF.

In this sample, this clonotype turned up a few times. V usage is TRBV7-6 and J usage is TRBJ2-3; no reliable D call. Per the germline V gene, CDR1 is SGHVS and CDR2 is FNYEAQ. CDR3 length equals 16 residues. V lost 1 base to trimming and J lost 1 base, with 12 bases between them. CDR3 nucleotide sequence: TGTGCCAGCAGCTTAGGGTTGGATACCCGCACAGATACGCAGTATTTT. Protein sequence: CASSLGLDTRTDTQYF.

This clonotype was seen ten or more times. The chain joins TRBV24-1 to TRBJ1-2; TRBD1 matches 10 bases. Germline V gene lookup returns CDR1 KGHDR and CDR2 SFDVKD. V shed 3 bases, J shed 6 bases, and the junction held 3 bases outside the gene matches. The CDR3 totals 14 residues. CDR3 in DNA: TGTGCCACCAGTGATCCGACAGGGGGCCATGGCTACACCTTC. It codes for CATSDPTGGHGYTF.

This clonotype was seen at least ten times. The J gene is TRBJ2-6, the V gene TRBV15, with 7 bases aligning to TRBD1. The CDR3 extends over 17 amino acids. The J segment lost 4 bases and the V segment lost 5 bases, leaving 11 bases of the junction unmatched. Looked up from germline, CDR1 is LNHNV and CDR2 is YYDKDF (reference sequence). The CDR3 loop reads CATSSRPDRIGANVLTF. The CDR3 DNA reads TGTGCCACCAGCTCGAGGCCGGACAGGATCGGGGCCAACGTCCTGACTTTC.

This clonotype was seen a handful of times. V and J are TRBV4-1 and TRBJ1-1; tentatively, D is TRBD1 (5 bases). CDR1 is MGHRA and CDR2 is YSYEKL in the germline V gene. The germline V and J ends were trimmed by 4 bases and 0 bases, with 24 bases remaining between them. The CDR3 consists of 19 residues. The CDR3 DNA is TGCGCCAGCAGCCTTCTAGGGGAGGGATTCCCGCAAATGAACACTGAAGCTTTCTTT. Amino acids: CASSLLGEGFPQMNTEAFF.

The table lists this clonotype with a few counts. V is TRBV6-2 or TRBV6-3 and J is TRBJ2-1; D may be TRBD2 (6 bases). Germline assignment: CDR1 MNHEY and CDR2 SVGEGT. V lost 4 bases and J 4 bases, leaving 17 bases between the germline ends. The CDR3 runs 16 residues. CDR3 DNA: TGTGCCAGCAGTTTTGGGACTGGTAGGAGATACAATGAGCAGTTCTTC. It is translated as CASSFGTGRRYNEQFF.

As concerns this clonotype: A much more abundant neighbour one base away suggests this may be a read error. Lacking the conserved final phenylalanine or tryptophan, this CDR3 likely reflects a read error. The chain uses TRBV7-9 and TRBJ1-2; no clear D gene. Germline V CDR1 and CDR2: SEHNR, FQNEAQ (reference sequence). This CDR3 spans 12 amino acids. The V and J ends lost 1 base and 6 bases respectively, with 6 bases between them. This chain's CDR3 is CASSLDRDGYTL. The CDR3, as DNA: TGTGCCAGCAGCTTAGACAGAGATGGCTACACCCTC.

This clonotype was found a few times. The rearrangement links TRBV4-3 to TRBJ1-1, with D tentatively TRBD1 (5 bases). V was cut by 0 bases and J by 4 bases, with 9 bases left in between. The CDR3 extends over 14 amino acids. Germline lookup yields CDR1 LGHNA and CDR2 YSLEER. CDR3 nucleotides: TGCGCCAGCAGCCAAGATAGTAGGGGCACTGAAGCTTTCTTT. Translation: CASSQDSRGTEAFF.

This clonotype occurred a few times. CDR3 DNA sequence: TGTGCCAGCAGTTTCTGGGACTCTTCTCGTGGGGCCAACGTCCTGACTTTC. Its protein is CASSFWDSSRGANVLTF. This chain connects TRBV6-2 or TRBV6-3 to TRBJ2-6; possible D gene TRBD2, 6 bases. This CDR3 contains 17 residues. Deletions cut 4 bases from V and 3 bases from J, with 16 bases between. Germline CDR1 reads MNHEY; CDR2 reads SVGEGT.

V and J are TRBV7-9 and TRBJ2-2; 10 bases align to TRBD2. The CDR3 is 16 residues long. Trimming removed 5 bases from V and 1 base from J; junction bases left unmatched: 4. Germline assignment: CDR1 SEHNR and CDR2 FQNEAQ (reference sequence). The CDR3, as DNA: TGTGCCAGCAGCATACTAGCGGGGAGGAACACCGGGGAGCTGTTTTTT. It translates to CASSILAGRNTGELFF.

The CDR3 DNA is TGTGCCAGCAGGAAGACGGGGACATATGGCGCTTTCTTT. Its translation is CASRKTGTYGAFF. The chain uses TRBV25-1 and TRBJ1-1; maybe TRBD1 (6 bases). The CDR3 loop spans 13 amino acids. Germline V lookup: CDR1 MGHDK, CDR2 SYGVNS. Trimming stripped 6 bases from V and 11 bases from J, with 19 bases between.

The chain recombines TRBV28 with TRBJ2-1; 10 nucleotides match TRBD2. From germline, CDR1 is MDHEN and CDR2 SYDVKM. With 2 bases clipped from V and 0 bases from J, the junction kept 1 base outside the gene matches. The CDR3 is made up of 16 amino acids. CDR3 in DNA: TGTGCCAGCAGTTTACGGACTAGCGGCTCCTACAATGAGCAGTTCTTC. It codes for CASSLRTSGSYNEQFF.

This clonotype was recorded at least ten times. This sequence joins TRBV6-6 and TRBJ2-7; D call uncertain. The CDR3 totals 11 residues. Looked up from germline, CDR1 is MNHNY and CDR2 is SVGAGI (reference sequence). The ends were cut back, 5 bases at V and 5 bases at J, with 7 bases in the middle. Written as DNA, the CDR3 is TGTGCCAGCAGTAGAAGTGACGAGCAGTACTTC. Translating it yields CASSRSDEQYF.

This clonotype showed up many times. The V and J genes are TRBV4-1 and TRBJ2-7; 10 nucleotides align to TRBD1. The V gene's germline CDR1 is MGHRA and CDR2 YSYEKL. The V and J ends lost 4 bases and 5 bases, in that order; junction bases with no gene match: 8. This CDR3 comprises 15 residues. CDR3 residues: CASSLGQGVIDEQYF. Here the CDR3 DNA reads TGCGCCAGCAGCCTCGGACAGGGGGTAATCGACGAGCAGTACTTC.

This clonotype has ten or more counts. The J gene is TRBJ2-6, the V gene TRBV28, with D hard to call. Germline V gene data show CDR1 as MDHEN and CDR2 as SYDVKM. V dropped 3 bases and J dropped 4 bases, with 10 bases sitting between them. This CDR3 has 15 amino acids. CDR3 bases: TGTGCCAGCAGTTTGGGCGGTAACGGGGCCAACGTCCTGACTTTC. Translated: CASSLGGNGANVLTF.

The gene calls are TRBV4-1 and TRBJ1-3; D is uncertain. The CDR3 spans 16 residues. Looked up from germline, CDR1 is MGHRA and CDR2 is YSYEKL. Trimming stripped 0 bases from V and 4 bases from J, with 13 bases between. The CDR3 reads CASSQDLWEVGNTIYF. The CDR3 nucleotides are TGCGCCAGCAGCCAAGATTTGTGGGAGGTGGGAAACACCATATATTTT.

This clonotype was found a few times. This chain connects TRBV27 to TRBJ2-2; 7 nucleotides line up with TRBD1. The V gene's germline CDR1 is MNHEY and CDR2 SMNVEV (reference sequence). The CDR3 is 16 amino acids. V lost 5 bases, J lost 4 bases, and 10 bases stayed unmatched. In nucleotides, the CDR3 is TGTGCCAGCAGTCCTCCGGGACAGTCTGGCACCGGGGAGCTGTTTTTT. The encoded protein is CASSPPGQSGTGELFF.

This chain joins TRBV20-1 and TRBJ2-5, with 7 nucleotides matching TRBD1. This CDR3 comprises 15 residues. CDR1 is DFQATT and CDR2 is SNEGSKA in the germline V gene (reference sequence). Germline trimming cut 1 base from V and 1 base from J; bases unmatched to any gene: 6. CDR3 residues: CSARVPTGAQETQYF. The CDR3 DNA sequence: TGCAGTGCTAGAGTTCCTACAGGGGCCCAAGAGACCCAGTACTTC.

This clonotype showed up many times. The rearrangement links TRBV4-3 to TRBJ2-3; D may correspond to TRBD1 or TRBD2 (5 bases each). Per the germline V gene, CDR1 is LGHNA and CDR2 is YSLEER. The CDR3 spans 16 residues. V lost 0 bases to trimming and J lost 4 bases, with 14 bases between them. CDR3 sequence: CASSQEEGPFPDTQYF. DNA of the CDR3: TGCGCCAGCAGCCAAGAAGAGGGACCCTTCCCAGATACGCAGTATTTT.

This clonotype has only a few counts. The chain employs TRBV9 and TRBJ2-7; D gene uncertain. The V end was cut by 3 bases, the J end by 5 bases, with 12 bases between. This CDR3 spans 13 amino acids. The V gene's germline CDR1 is SGDLS and CDR2 YYNGEE. DNA for the CDR3: TGTGCCAGCAGCGACCGGGCCATGGACGAGCAGTACTTC. It specifies CASSDRAMDEQYF.

The chain combines TRBV12-3 or TRBV12-4 with TRBJ2-6; D gene uncertain. Trimming left V 0 bases short and J 2 bases short, with 2 bases between. The CDR3 contains 14 residues. In DNA form, the CDR3 reads TGTGCCAGCAGTTTAGCCCCTGGGGCCAACGTCCTGACTTTC. Translating it yields CASSLAPGANVLTF.